The clone carrying this TCR beta chain was counted only a few times. V shed 0 bases and J shed 8 bases, with 9 bases lying between them. This CDR3 region has 13 residues. The germline gives CDR1 SGHDT, CDR2 YYEEEE. Amplification of TCR beta CDR3 regions used RNA as the template. The TCR CDR3 was amplified in a first-round RT-PCR using the HTBI primer set. Each CDR3 protein is one row after TCRdb ran MiXCR on the multiplex PCR reads. The sample contains about 600,000 distinct CDR3 sequences, approximately 15% of which appear only once. The sample originates from a study of T cells in Graves' hyperthyroidism and ophthalmopathy.

Sequenced input: blood. This chain links TRBV5-6 with TRBJ1-3, with D tentatively TRBD1 (5 bases). This sequence was found in a woman aged 35 to 49 with Graves' ophthalmopathy. CDR3 DNA: TGTGCCAGCAGCTTGGAACCGGGACACACCATATATTTT. This gives the protein CASSLEPGHTIYF.